This TCR beta chain is from a study of read filtering for tumor transcriptome and immune sequencing. For the study at large: Transcriptome libraries were built from DNase-treated RNA.

Trimming took 6 bases from V and 0 from J, leaving 9 bases between them. This CDR3 contains 14 residues. Germline CDR1 and CDR2: SGHTA and FQGNSA. This clonotype has a count of ten or more. As yet, its antigen is unknown. From 300 to 400 ng of RNA, a library with molecular barcoded alpha/delta and beta/gamma adaptors was made. MiXCR was run by TCRdb on the reads, yielding one entry per CDR3 protein. The table includes under 150,000 distinct CDR3 sequences, approximately 13% detected once. Every patient had bone marrow sampled while the disease was active. Regarding the study as a whole: Without single-read clonotypes, shared clonotype proportions correlated more between IR-seq and RNA-seq. The CD138-negative fraction was mixed bone marrow immune cells, not pure T cells.

V and J are TRBV7-2 and TRBJ1-5; no clear D gene. Sequencing was carried out using a population of CD138-negative cells sorted from bone marrow. The receptor was isolated from a donor at least 40 years old with multiple myeloma. CDR3 sequence reads: CASSLGNSNQPQHF. The CDR3 coding sequence is TGTGCCAGCAGTCTAGGGAATAGCAATCAGCCCCAGCATTTT.